This T cell receptor (beta chain) was sequenced in a study of regulatory T cells in long-lasting Graves disease. In the study overall: By definition, persistent Graves' disease involved antithyroid drugs for over 5 years alongside positive TSH receptor antibodies. Findings of the study overall: Shared public clonotypes totalled approximately 3,000 in persistent patients, compared with about 960 in new patients. Reduced TCR diversity was observed in persistent Graves' patients versus newly diagnosed patients.

This clonotype was observed a single time. The antigen is not known. The CDR3 sequence is 12 residues long. Trimming cost V 7 bases and J 6 bases; bases outside gene matches: 3. The V gene's germline CDR1 is SGHTA and CDR2 FQGNSA. iRepertoire HTBI primers and Arm-PCR of CDR3 regions built TCR beta libraries. TCRdb called the multiplex PCR reads again in MiXCR, with one record for every CDR3 protein. The sample consists of some 280,000 distinct CDR3 sequences, 20% to 25% of them appearing once. The time point was: persistent/refractory GD, antithyroid drugs over 5 years with positive TRAb. The TCR library used RNA extracted from PBMCs.

The receptor was derived from a female donor with Graves disease. The source material was peripheral blood mononuclear cells (PBMCs), sampled when the disease was refractory, from a patient treated with antithyroid drugs. This chain links TRBV7-2 with TRBJ2-7; 10 nucleotides agree with TRBD2. CDR3 loop: CASTTSGVEQYF. The CDR3 bases are TGTGCCAGCACCACTAGCGGGGTCGAGCAGTACTTC.